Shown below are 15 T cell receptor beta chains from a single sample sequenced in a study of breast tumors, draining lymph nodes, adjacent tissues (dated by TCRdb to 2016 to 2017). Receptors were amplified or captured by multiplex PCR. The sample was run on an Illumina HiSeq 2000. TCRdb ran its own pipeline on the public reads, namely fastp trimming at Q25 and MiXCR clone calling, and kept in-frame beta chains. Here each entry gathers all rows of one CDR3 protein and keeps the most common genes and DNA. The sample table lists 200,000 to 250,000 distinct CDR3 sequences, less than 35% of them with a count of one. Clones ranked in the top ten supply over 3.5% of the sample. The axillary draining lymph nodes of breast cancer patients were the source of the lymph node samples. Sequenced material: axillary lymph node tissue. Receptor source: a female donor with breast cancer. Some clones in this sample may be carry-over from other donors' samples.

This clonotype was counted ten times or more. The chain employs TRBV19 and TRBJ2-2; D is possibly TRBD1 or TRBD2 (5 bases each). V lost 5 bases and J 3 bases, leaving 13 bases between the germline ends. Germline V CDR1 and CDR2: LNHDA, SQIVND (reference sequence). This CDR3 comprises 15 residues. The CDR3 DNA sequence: TGTGCCAGTAGTTCGGGACCGCCCGACACCGGGGAGCTGTTTTTT. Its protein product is CASSSGPPDTGELFF.

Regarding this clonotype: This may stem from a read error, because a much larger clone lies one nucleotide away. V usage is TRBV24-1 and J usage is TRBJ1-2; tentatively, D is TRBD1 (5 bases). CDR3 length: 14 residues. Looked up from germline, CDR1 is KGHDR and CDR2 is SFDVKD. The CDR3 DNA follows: TGTACCAGCAGCTTGAAGGGACGGCTCTATGGCTACACCTTC. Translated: CTSSLKGRLYGYTF.

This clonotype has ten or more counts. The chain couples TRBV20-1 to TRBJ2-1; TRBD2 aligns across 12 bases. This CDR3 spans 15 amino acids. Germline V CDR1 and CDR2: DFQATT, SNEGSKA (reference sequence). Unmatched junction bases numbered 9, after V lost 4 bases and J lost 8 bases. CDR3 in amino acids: CSATRTSGVSDEQFF. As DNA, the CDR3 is TGCAGTGCTACACGGACTAGCGGGGTCTCCGATGAGCAGTTCTTC.

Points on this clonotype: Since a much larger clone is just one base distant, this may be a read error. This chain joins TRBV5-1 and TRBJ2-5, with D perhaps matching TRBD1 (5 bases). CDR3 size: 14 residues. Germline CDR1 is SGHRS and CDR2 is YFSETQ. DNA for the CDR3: TGCGCCAGCAGTAGGTCAGGGCAACAAGACACCCAGTACTTC. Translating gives CASSRSGQQDTQYF. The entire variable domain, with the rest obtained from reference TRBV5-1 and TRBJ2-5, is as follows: KAGVTQTPRYLIKTRGQQVTLSCSPISGHRSVSWYQQTPGQGLQFLFEYFSETQRNKGNFPGRFSGRQFSNSRSEMNVSTLELGDSALYLCASSRSGQQDTQYFGPGTRLLVL.

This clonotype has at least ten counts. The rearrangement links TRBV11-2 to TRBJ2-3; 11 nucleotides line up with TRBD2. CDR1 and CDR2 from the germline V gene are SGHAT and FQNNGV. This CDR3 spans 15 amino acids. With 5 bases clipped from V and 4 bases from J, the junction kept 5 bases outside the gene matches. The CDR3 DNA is TGTGCCAGCAGCAATAGCGGGAGGGTCGCAGATACGCAGTATTTT. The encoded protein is CASSNSGRVADTQYF.

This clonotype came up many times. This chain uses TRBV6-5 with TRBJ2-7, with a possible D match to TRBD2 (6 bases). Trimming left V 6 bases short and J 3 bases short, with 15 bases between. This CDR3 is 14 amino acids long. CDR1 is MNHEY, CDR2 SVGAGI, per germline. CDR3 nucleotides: TGTGCCAGCAGCCCGCCGGGACTCTTCTACGAGCAGTACTTC. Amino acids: CASSPPGLFYEQYF.

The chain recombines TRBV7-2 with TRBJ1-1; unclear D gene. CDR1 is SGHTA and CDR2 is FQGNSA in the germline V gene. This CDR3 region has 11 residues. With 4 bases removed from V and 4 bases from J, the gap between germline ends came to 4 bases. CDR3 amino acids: CASSSGTEAFF. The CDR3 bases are TGTGCCAGCAGCTCGGGCACTGAAGCTTTCTTT.

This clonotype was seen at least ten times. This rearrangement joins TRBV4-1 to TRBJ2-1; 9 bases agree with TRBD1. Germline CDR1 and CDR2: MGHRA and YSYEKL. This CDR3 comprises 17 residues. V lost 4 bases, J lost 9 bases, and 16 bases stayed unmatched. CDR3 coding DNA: TGCGCCAGCAGCCGCCTAAATGCCGGGACAGGGCCAAGTGAGCAGTTCTTC. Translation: CASSRLNAGTGPSEQFF.

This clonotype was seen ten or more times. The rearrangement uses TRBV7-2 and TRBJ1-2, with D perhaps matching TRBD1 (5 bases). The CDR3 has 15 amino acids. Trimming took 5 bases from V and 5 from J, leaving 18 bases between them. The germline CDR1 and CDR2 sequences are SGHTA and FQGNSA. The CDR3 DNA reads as TGTGCCAGCAGCCCCCGTGGGGGACCGGGATATGGCTACACCTTC. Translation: CASSPRGGPGYGYTF.

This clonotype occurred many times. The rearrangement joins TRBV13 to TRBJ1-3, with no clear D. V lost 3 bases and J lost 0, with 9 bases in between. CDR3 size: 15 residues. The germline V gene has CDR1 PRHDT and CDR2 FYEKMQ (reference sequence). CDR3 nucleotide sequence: TGTGCCAGCAGCTTGTGGCAGGCCTCTGGAAACACCATATATTTT. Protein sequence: CASSLWQASGNTIYF.

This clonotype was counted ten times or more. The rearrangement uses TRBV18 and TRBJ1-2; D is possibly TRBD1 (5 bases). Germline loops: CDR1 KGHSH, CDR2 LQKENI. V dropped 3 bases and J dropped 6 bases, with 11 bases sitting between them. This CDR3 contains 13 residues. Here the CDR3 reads CASSPREGDGYTF. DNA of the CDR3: TGTGCCAGCTCACCGAGAGAAGGGGATGGCTACACCTTC.

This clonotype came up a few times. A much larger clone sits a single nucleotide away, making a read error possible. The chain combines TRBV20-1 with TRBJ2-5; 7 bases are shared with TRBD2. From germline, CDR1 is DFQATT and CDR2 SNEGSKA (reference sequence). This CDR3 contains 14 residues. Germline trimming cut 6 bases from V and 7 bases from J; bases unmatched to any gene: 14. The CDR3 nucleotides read TGCAGTGCCCCTTGGAGTGGGAGCGGGGCGACCCAGTACTTC. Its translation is CSAPWSGSGATQYF.

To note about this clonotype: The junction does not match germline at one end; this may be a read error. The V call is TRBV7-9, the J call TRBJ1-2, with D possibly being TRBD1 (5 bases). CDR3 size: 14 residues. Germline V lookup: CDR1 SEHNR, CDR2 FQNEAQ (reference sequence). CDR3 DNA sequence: TGCGCCAGCAGCCCTAGCGGGACCCTCTATGGCTACACCTTC. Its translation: CASSPSGTLYGYTF. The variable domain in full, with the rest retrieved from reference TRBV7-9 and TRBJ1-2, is DTGVSQNPRHKITKRGQNVTFRCDPISEHNRLYWYRQTLGQGPEFLTYFQNEAQLEKSRLLSDRFSAERPKGSFSTLEIQRTEQGDSAMYLCASSPSGTLYGYTFGSGTRLTVV.

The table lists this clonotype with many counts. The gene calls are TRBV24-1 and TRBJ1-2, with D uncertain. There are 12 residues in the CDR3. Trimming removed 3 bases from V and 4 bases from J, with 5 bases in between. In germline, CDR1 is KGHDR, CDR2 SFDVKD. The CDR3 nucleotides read TGTGCCACCAGTGATCCGACCTATGGCTACACCTTC. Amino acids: CATSDPTYGYTF.

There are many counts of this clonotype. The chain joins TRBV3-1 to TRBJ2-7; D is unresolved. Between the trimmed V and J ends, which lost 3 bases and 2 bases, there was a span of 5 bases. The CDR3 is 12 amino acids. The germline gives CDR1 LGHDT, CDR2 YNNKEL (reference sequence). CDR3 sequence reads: CASSQGTYEQYF. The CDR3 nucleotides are TGTGCCAGCAGCCAGGGTACCTACGAGCAGTACTTC.